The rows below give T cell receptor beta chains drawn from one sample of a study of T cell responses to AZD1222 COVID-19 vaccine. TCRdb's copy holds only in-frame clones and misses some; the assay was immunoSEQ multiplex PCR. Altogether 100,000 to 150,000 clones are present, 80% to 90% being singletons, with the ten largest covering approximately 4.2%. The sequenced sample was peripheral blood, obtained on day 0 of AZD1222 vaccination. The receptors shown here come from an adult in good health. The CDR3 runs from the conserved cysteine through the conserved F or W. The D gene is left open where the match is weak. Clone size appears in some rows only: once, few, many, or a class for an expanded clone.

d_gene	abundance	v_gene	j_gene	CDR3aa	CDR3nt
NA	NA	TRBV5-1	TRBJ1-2	CASSADNYGYTF	TGCGCCAGCAGCGCCGACAACTATGGCTACACCTTC
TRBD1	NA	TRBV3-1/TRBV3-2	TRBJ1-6	CASSLQGGNSPLHF	TGTGCCAGCAGTCTACAGGGGGGTAATTCACCCCTCCACTTT
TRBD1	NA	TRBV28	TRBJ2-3	CASSLWDRGTHTQYF	TGTGCCAGCAGTTTATGGGACAGGGGAACGCATACGCAGTATTTT
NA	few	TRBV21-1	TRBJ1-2	CASSKRPLLGRGRKGYTF	TGTGCCAGCAGCAAACGACCACTTTTGGGGCGGGGGAGGAAAGGCTACACCTTC
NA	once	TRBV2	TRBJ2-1	CASSGGRAGGQFF	TGTGCCAGCAGTGGGGGGCGCGCCGGGGGTCAGTTCTTC
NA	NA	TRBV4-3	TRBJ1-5	CASSEGTLPNQPQHF	TGCGCCAGCAGCGAAGGGACACTCCCTAATCAGCCCCAGCATTTT
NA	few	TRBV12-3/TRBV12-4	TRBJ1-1	CASSLFGSTEAFF	TGTGCCAGCAGTTTATTTGGCAGCACTGAAGCTTTCTTT
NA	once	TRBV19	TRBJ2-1	CASRHEGGPYNEQFF	TGTGCCAGTAGACATGAGGGGGGGCCCTACAATGAGCAGTTCTTC
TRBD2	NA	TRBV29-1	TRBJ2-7	CSVPGLAPSYEQYF	TGCAGCGTGCCGGGACTAGCGCCTTCCTACGAGCAGTACTTC
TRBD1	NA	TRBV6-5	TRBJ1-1	CASRGQKNTEAFF	TGTGCCAGCAGGGGACAGAAGAACACTGAAGCTTTCTTT
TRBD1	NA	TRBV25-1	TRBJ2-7	CASSESLGQGRYEQYF	TGTGCCAGCAGTGAATCTTTGGGACAGGGCCGCTACGAGCAGTACTTC
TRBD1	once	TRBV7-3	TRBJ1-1	CASSSGGGTNTEAFF	TGTGCCAGCTCTTCAGGGGGGGGAACGAACACTGAAGCTTTCTTT
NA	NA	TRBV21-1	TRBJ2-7	CASGCVYEQYF	TGTGCCAGCGGGTGTGTCTACGAGCAGTACTTC
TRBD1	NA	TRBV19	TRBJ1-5	CASSIRTGGQPQHF	TGTGCCAGTAGTATAAGGACAGGCGGTCAGCCCCAGCATTTT
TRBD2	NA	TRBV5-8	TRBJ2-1	CASSLAVLAGGDNEQFF	TGTGCCAGCAGCTTGGCCGTGCTAGCGGGGGGTGACAATGAGCAGTTCTTC
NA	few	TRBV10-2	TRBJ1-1	CASRGGPLNTEAFF	TGCGCCAGCAGGGGGGGGCCCCTGAACACTGAAGCTTTCTTT
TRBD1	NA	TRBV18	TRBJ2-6	CASSPRQGASLGANVLTF	TGTGCCAGCTCACCCCGGCAGGGGGCATCGTTGGGGGCCAACGTCCTGACTTTC
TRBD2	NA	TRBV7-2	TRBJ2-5	CASSTTSGAETQYF	TGTGCCAGCAGCACCACTAGCGGGGCGGAGACCCAGTACTTC
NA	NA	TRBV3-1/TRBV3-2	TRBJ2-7	CASSQDPGTHYEQYF	TGTGCCAGCAGCCAAGATCCTGGGACTCACTACGAGCAGTACTTC
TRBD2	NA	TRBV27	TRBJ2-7	CASSQLAGGQYEQYF	TGTGCCAGCAGCCAACTAGCGGGAGGGCAGTACGAGCAGTACTTC
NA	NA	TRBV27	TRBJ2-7	CASSSPGESPEQYF	TGTGCCAGCAGTTCCCCAGGGGAATCTCCCGAGCAGTACTTC
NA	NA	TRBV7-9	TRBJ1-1	CASDWYNTEAFF	TGTGCCAGCGACTGGTATAACACTGAAGCTTTCTTT
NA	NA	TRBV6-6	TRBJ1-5	CASSPASEASPCF	TGTGCCAGCAGTCCGGCCTCTGAGGCCTCCCCCTGTTTT
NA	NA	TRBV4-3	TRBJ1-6	CASSQDRRTVDSPLHF	TGCGCCAGCAGCCAAGACCGCAGGACAGTGGATTCACCCCTCCACTTT
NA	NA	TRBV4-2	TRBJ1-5	CASSQVLSGFSQPQHF	TGTGCCAGCAGCCAAGTACTATCGGGTTTCAGTCAGCCCCAGCATTTT
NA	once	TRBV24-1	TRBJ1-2	CATSDWEGYYTF	TGTGCCACCAGTGATTGGGAAGGTTACTACACCTTC
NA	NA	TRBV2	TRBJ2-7	CASSEITGAIGEQYF	TGTGCCAGCAGTGAAATCACGGGGGCTATTGGCGAGCAGTACTTC
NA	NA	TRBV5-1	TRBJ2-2	CASSTQVSGNTGELFF	TGCGCCAGCAGCACCCAGGTTAGCGGCAACACCGGGGAGCTGTTTTTT
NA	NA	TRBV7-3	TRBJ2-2	CASSQIIGGELFF	TGTGCCAGCAGCCAAATAATCGGCGGGGAGCTGTTTTTT
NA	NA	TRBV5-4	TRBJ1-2	CASSLAEGLDYGYTF	TGTGCCAGCAGCTTGGCCGAGGGACTCGACTATGGCTACACCTTC
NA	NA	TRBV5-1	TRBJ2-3	CASSGGQLTDTQYF	TGCGCCAGCAGCGGGGGACAACTAACAGATACGCAGTATTTT
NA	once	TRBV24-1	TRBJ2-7	CATMSGDHTEQYF	TGTGCCACCATGTCAGGGGACCATACCGAGCAGTACTTC
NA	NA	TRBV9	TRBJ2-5	CASSVGVGKETQYF	TGTGCCAGCAGCGTAGGTGTGGGGAAAGAGACCCAGTACTTC
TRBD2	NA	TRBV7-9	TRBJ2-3	CASSPARGKAGGGTQYF	TGTGCCAGCAGCCCCGCCCGGGGCAAAGCGGGGGGTGGTACGCAGTATTTT
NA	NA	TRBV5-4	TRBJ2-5	CASSRDFPQETQYF	TGTGCCAGCAGCAGGGACTTCCCCCAAGAGACCCAGTACTTC
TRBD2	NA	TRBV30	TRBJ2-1	CAWKIAGGQQADNEQFF	TGTGCCTGGAAGATAGCGGGGGGGCAACAGGCGGACAATGAGCAGTTCTTC
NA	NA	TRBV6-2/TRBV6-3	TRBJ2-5	CASSYPETQYF	TGTGCCAGCAGTTACCCCGAGACCCAGTACTTC
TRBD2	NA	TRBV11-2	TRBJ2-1	CASSLRAGGPYNEQFF	TGTGCCAGCAGCTTACGAGCGGGGGGTCCCTACAATGAGCAGTTCTTC
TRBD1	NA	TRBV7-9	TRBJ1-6	CASGRGTGIRSYNSPLHF	TGTGCCTCCGGGAGGGGGACAGGAATCCGCTCCTATAATTCACCCCTCCACTTT
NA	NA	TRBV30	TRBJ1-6	CAWSHEFSGRESPLHF	TGTGCCTGGAGTCACGAATTTTCAGGGAGAGAATCACCCCTCCACTTT
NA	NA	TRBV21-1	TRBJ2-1	CASSKARDFYNEQFF	TGTGCCAGCAGCAAAGCACGGGACTTCTACAATGAGCAGTTCTTC